The 27 T cell receptor beta chains in this list originate from one sample, sequenced in a study of Tregs in tolerant kidney transplant recipients. The data were produced by immunoSEQ multiplex PCR, yet TCRdb's version contains in-frame clones alone and is incomplete. The sample includes about 48,000 clones. The sample in question was CD4+ T cells from blood, obtained before the transplant. These receptors originate from a human donor who received a combined kidney and bone marrow transplant.

To note about this clone: Sequencing ends 3 residues short of the CDR3 end; the germline J gene provides the rest. This sequence joins TRBV30 and TRBJ2-3; weak D call: TRBD1 (6 bases). Germline values: CDR1 GTSNPN, CDR2 SVGIG (reference sequence). The CDR3 length is 14 residues. V lost 2 bases, J lost 4 bases, and 13 bases lay in between. Incomplete CDR3 DNA: TGTGCCTGGAGTCAGGGGAAGTTCCCAGATACG. Protein: CAWSQGKFPDT. The whole CDR3 region reads CAWSQGKFPDTQYF.

Partial CDR3 DNA: TGCAGTGCTAGATTAGCTAGCAGGAACACCGGGGAG. Protein: CSARLASRNTGE. The complete CDR3 sequence is CSARLASRNTGELFF. The J gene is TRBJ2-2, the V gene TRBV20-1; perhaps TRBD2 as D (5 bases). The read ends 3 residues before the CDR3 terminus; that terminus is restored from the germline J gene. Germline lookup yields CDR1 DFQATT and CDR2 SNEGSKA (reference sequence). The CDR3 is 15 residues long. Trimming left V 2 bases short and J 1 base short, with 11 bases between.

Points on this clone: Read data end 3 residues before the CDR3 end; the end is taken from the germline J gene. V usage is TRBV7-2 and J usage is TRBJ2-2; TRBD1 aligns across 7 bases. Germline-derived CDR1 and CDR2 are SGHTA and FQGNSA. This CDR3 comprises 15 residues. Unmatched junction bases numbered 7, after V lost 5 bases and J lost 4 bases. The part of the CDR3 DNA that was read is TGTGCCAGCAGCGGCAGGGGGTCAAGCACCGGGGAG. The encoded protein is CASSGRGSSTGE. The CDR3, in full, reads CASSGRGSSTGELFF.

Note on this clone: The CDR3 extends 3 residues past the end of the read, so its final part is completed from the germline J gene. The V call is TRBV14, the J call TRBJ1-1; possible D gene TRBD1, 5 bases. The V and J ends lost 3 bases and 3 bases respectively, with 8 bases between them. Germline assignment: CDR1 SGHDN and CDR2 FVKESK. The CDR3 contains 13 residues. The CDR3: CASSQQGYTEAFF. The CDR3 bases that were read are TGTGCCAGCAGCCAGCAGGGTTACACTGAA.

As for this clone: The CDR3 is cut off 3 residues early in the read; its end comes from the germline J gene. The chain combines TRBV5-4 with TRBJ2-1; 12 nucleotides match TRBD1. The CDR3 is made up of 15 amino acids. V lost 5 bases, J lost 9 bases, and 9 bases stayed unmatched. Germline lookup yields CDR1 SGHNT and CDR2 YYREEE (reference sequence). Incomplete CDR3 DNA: TGTGCCAGCAGTCGTACCGGGACAGGGGGCTTTGAG. Protein: CASSRTGTGGFE. The full CDR3 protein is CASSRTGTGGFEQFF.

To note about this clone: The missing CDR3 end, 3 residues past where the read stops, is filled in from the germline J gene. The J gene is TRBJ1-6, the V gene TRBV18; possible D gene TRBD1, 6 bases. The V end lost 6 bases, the J end lost 10 bases, and 16 bases lay between the germline ends. There are 14 residues in the CDR3. Germline V gene lookup returns CDR1 KGHSH and CDR2 LQKENI. Partial CDR3 DNA: TGTGCCAGCTCCTCAACAGGGCTCGACTCACCC. Protein: CASSSTGLDSP. The complete CDR3 reads CASSSTGLDSPLHF. The full variable domain, rest sourced from reference TRBV18 and TRBJ1-6, is NAGVMQNPRHLVRRRGQEARLRCSPMKGHSHVYWYRQLPEEGLKFMVYLQKENIIDESGMPKERFSAEFPKEGPSILRIQQVVRGDSAAYFCASSSTGLDSPLHFGNGTRLTVT.

In the case of this clone: Read coverage stops 3 residues before the CDR3 terminus; the germline J gene supplies the remainder. This chain links TRBV7-3 with TRBJ2-2; TRBD2 matches 12 bases. Germline loops: CDR1 SGHTA, CDR2 FQGTGA. V shed 5 bases, J shed 5 bases, and the junction held 9 bases outside the gene matches. This CDR3 has 17 amino acids. The CDR3: CASSPPTSGRGTGELFF. The sequenced part of the CDR3 DNA is TGTGCCAGCAGCCCCCCGACTAGCGGGAGAGGTACCGGGGAG. Supplemented by reference TRBV7-3 and TRBJ2-2, the full variable domain reads GAGVSQTPSNKVTEKGKYVELRCDPISGHTALYWYRQSLGQGPEFLIYFQGTGAADDSGLPNDRFFAVRPEGSVSTLKIQRTERGDSAVYLCASSPPTSGRGTGELFFGEGSRLTVL.

As to this clone: Read sequence stops 3 residues before the CDR3 end, and the germline J gene provides the missing end. The chain has TRBV30 and TRBJ2-7; the D gene is possibly TRBD1 (5 bases). Germline CDR1 is GTSNPN and CDR2 is SVGIG (reference sequence). The length of the CDR3 is 14 residues. The CDR3 bases that were read are TGTGCTACTGCCGTGGGTTCCGGACACTACGAG. As protein: CATAVGSGHYE. The whole CDR3 protein is CATAVGSGHYEQYF.

Details on this clone: The read finishes 3 residues shy of the CDR3 end, and the germline J gene is used to complete it. The rearrangement joins TRBV5-1 to TRBJ2-1, with 9 bases matching TRBD2. This CDR3 comprises 15 residues. With V trimmed by 2 bases and J by 5 bases, 5 bases remained unmatched. The germline V gene encodes CDR1 SGHRS and CDR2 YFSETQ. The CDR3 region is CASSFGGRVDNEQFF. CDR3 bases read: TGCGCCAGCAGCTTTGGCGGGAGGGTTGACAATGAG.

On this clone itself: The read terminates 3 residues ahead of where the CDR3 ends, so the germline J gene completes it. The rearrangement joins TRBV12-3 or TRBV12-4 to TRBJ1-1, with a weak D call TRBD1 (6 bases). The CDR3 runs 13 residues. The V and J ends lost 3 bases and 5 bases respectively, with 10 bases between them. CDR3 DNA, as far as it was read: TGTGCCAGCAGTTTTACAGGGAAAACTGAA. Encoded protein: CASSFTGKTE. The complete CDR3 protein is CASSFTGKTEAFF.

Concerning this clone itself: The CDR3 is cut off 3 residues early in the read; its end comes from the germline J gene. The chain combines TRBV20-1 with TRBJ1-4; a weak D match, TRBD1 (5 bases). Germline V gene sequence: CDR1 DFQATT, CDR2 SNEGSKA (reference sequence). V lost 5 bases to trimming and J lost 0 bases, with 10 bases between them. The CDR3 loop spans 14 amino acids. Here the CDR3 reads CSAWGGTTNEKLFF. The part of the CDR3 DNA that was read is TGCAGTGCTTGGGGGGGGACAACTAATGAAAAA.

To note about this clone: The CDR3 end is not reached by the read, which stops 3 residues before it; the germline J gene fills it in. The chain has TRBV5-1 and TRBJ2-6; 9 bases line up with TRBD2. Germline V gene data show CDR1 as SGHRS and CDR2 as YFSETQ. V lost 0 bases, J lost 2 bases, and 3 bases stayed unmatched. The CDR3 is 17 residues long. The CDR3 is CASSLGSGSAGANVLTF. The CDR3 bases that were read are TGCGCCAGCAGCTTGGGTAGCGGGAGCGCTGGGGCCAACGTC.

In regard to this clone: The observed sequence ends 3 residues before the CDR3 terminus, with the missing tail filled in from the germline J gene. The chain carries TRBV2 and TRBJ2-7, with D tentatively TRBD1 (5 bases). The CDR3 sequence is 14 residues long. Germline lookup yields CDR1 SNHLY and CDR2 FYNNEI. The V and J ends lost 7 bases and 3 bases respectively, with 16 bases between them. CDR3 bases read: TGTGCCAGCACCTTGATTCCTCAGGGCTACGAG. It encodes CASTLIPQGYE. The entire CDR3 protein is CASTLIPQGYEQYF.

A remark on this clone: An end of the junction does not agree with germline; a read error may underlie this. Read coverage stops 3 residues before the CDR3 terminus; the germline J gene supplies the remainder. V usage is TRBV5-1 and J usage is TRBJ1-5; D is unclear. The length of the CDR3 is 14 residues. Germline V CDR1 and CDR2: SGHRS, YFSETQ. CDR3 DNA, as far as it was read: TGCGCCAGCAGTAAGACGGGTATCAATGAGCCC. Translated, it gives CASSKTGINEP. The entire CDR3 is CASSKTGINEPQHF.

A word on this clone: The CDR3 extends 3 residues past the end of the read, so its final part is completed from the germline J gene. The chain couples TRBV7-2 to TRBJ2-7, with no clear D. The CDR3 is made up of 11 amino acids. Deletions cut 3 bases from V and 3 bases from J, with 3 bases between. Germline V gene sequence: CDR1 SGHTA, CDR2 FQGNSA. The covered CDR3 bases are TGTGCCAGCAGCTTTAACTACGAG. Its translation is CASSFNYE. The complete CDR3 protein is CASSFNYEQYF. Variable domain in full (rest from reference TRBV7-2 and TRBJ2-7): GAGVSQSPSNKVTEKGKDVELRCDPISGHTALYWYRQSLGQGLEFLIYFQGNSAPDKSGLPSDRFSAERTGGSVSTLTIQRTQQEDSAVYLCASSFNYEQYFGPGTRLTVT.

Notes on this clone: The read comes to an end 3 residues before the CDR3 does, leaving the germline J gene to fill in the end. The rearrangement joins TRBV2 to TRBJ1-5; D unclear. The V end was cut by 4 bases, the J end by 0 bases, with 7 bases between. Per germline, CDR1 SNHLY and CDR2 FYNNEI. CDR3 length: 14 amino acids. The CDR3 bases that were read are TGTGCCAGCAGTGTTTTATCTAGCAATCAGCCC. Encoded protein: CASSVLSSNQP. The full CDR3 protein reads CASSVLSSNQPQHF.

As to this clone: The read ends 3 residues shy of where the CDR3 ends; the end is completed using the germline J gene. The V call is TRBV5-6, the J call TRBJ1-6, with D unclear. The CDR3 has 14 amino acids. V lost 2 bases to trimming and J lost 3 bases, with 6 bases between them. Germline V gives CDR1 SGHDT, CDR2 YYEEEE. CDR3 sequence reads: CASSFQDYNSPLHF. CDR3 bases read: TGTGCCAGCAGCTTCCAGGACTATAATTCACCC.

Comment on this clone: Read data end 3 residues before the CDR3 end; the end is taken from the germline J gene. The chain joins TRBV10-3 to TRBJ2-1, with D perhaps TRBD1 (6 bases). The CDR3 extends over 14 amino acids. CDR1 and CDR2 (germline): ENHRY, SYGVKD. V was shortened by 7 bases and J by 0 bases, with 10 bases between the two germline ends. The CDR3 sequence: CAIMGASSYNEQFF. The sequenced part of the CDR3 DNA is TGTGCCATCATGGGGGCGAGCTCCTACAATGAG.

About this clone: From the germline J gene comes the end of the CDR3, since the read stops 3 residues before it. V is TRBV7-8 and J is TRBJ1-1, with TRBD1 as a possible D gene (5 bases). This CDR3 is 15 amino acids long. The germline gives CDR1 SGHVS, CDR2 FQNEAQ. Trimming cost V 5 bases and J 0 bases, with 13 bases left between them. This chain's CDR3 is CASSRTGRLNTEAFF. The CDR3 DNA, read in part, is TGTGCCAGCAGCCGAACAGGACGGTTGAACACTGAA.

A word on this clone: The CDR3 end falls 3 residues outside the read, so it is completed with the germline J gene. V usage is TRBV20-1 and J usage is TRBJ2-1, with TRBD2 as a possible D gene (6 bases). Germline CDR1 and CDR2: DFQATT and SNEGSKA (reference sequence). V lost 3 bases and J lost 9, with 9 bases in between. CDR3 length: 11 residues. Incomplete CDR3 DNA: TGCAGTGCTAGGCGGGATATTGAG. It translates to CSARRDIE. The entire CDR3 sequence reads CSARRDIEQFF.

About this clone: The sequence runs out 3 residues before the end of the CDR3; the remainder is reconstructed from the germline J gene. The chain is built from TRBV6-2 or TRBV6-3 and TRBJ2-7, with 8 bases lining up with TRBD2. Germline V lookup: CDR1 MNHEY, CDR2 SVGEGT. This CDR3 contains 14 residues. V gave up 6 bases and J gave up 0 bases; unmatched junction bases: 4. CDR3 DNA (partial): TGTGCCAGCAGGCCTAGCGGGCTCTCCTACGAG. Amino acid sequence: CASRPSGLSYE. The full CDR3 is CASRPSGLSYEQYF.

As for this clone: The read ends 3 residues shy of where the CDR3 ends; the end is completed using the germline J gene. The chain couples TRBV6-2 or TRBV6-3 to TRBJ1-5; D is possibly TRBD1 (5 bases). This CDR3 has 14 amino acids. V lost 4 bases and J lost 7, with 14 bases in between. Germline lookup yields CDR1 MNHEY and CDR2 SVGEGT. The CDR3 bases that were read are TGTGCCAGCAGTTTTAGGGGTTTCATCCAGCCC. Amino acid sequence: CASSFRGFIQP. The whole CDR3 reads CASSFRGFIQPQHF.

As to this clone: The CDR3 end lies 3 residues beyond the end of the read and is filled in from the germline J gene. The chain employs TRBV18 and TRBJ2-7; 7 bases agree with TRBD1. Looked up from germline, CDR1 is KGHSH and CDR2 is LQKENI. This CDR3 is built from 12 residues. Trimming took 3 bases from V and 6 from J; bases not matched to a gene: 2. The DNA read from the CDR3 is TGTGCCAGCTCACCGGACAGGAGCGAG. Amino acid sequence: CASSPDRSE. The full CDR3 protein is CASSPDRSEQYF.

Details on this clone: With the read ending 3 residues before the CDR3 end, the germline J gene is used to fill in that end. The genes are TRBV19 and TRBJ1-5; the D gene is possibly TRBD1 (5 bases). Germline V gene data show CDR1 as LNHDA and CDR2 as SQIVND (reference sequence). The CDR3 covers 14 residues. Trimming took 6 bases from V and 7 from J, leaving 16 bases between them. The sequenced part of the CDR3 DNA is TGTGCCAGTAGCGATTTACAGGAGTCGCAGCCC. This codes for CASSDLQESQP. The entire CDR3 protein reads CASSDLQESQPQHF.

Details on this clone: The missing CDR3 end, 3 residues past where the read stops, is filled in from the germline J gene. The chain combines TRBV20-1 with TRBJ2-5; D tentatively fits TRBD1 or TRBD2 (6 bases each). Trimming took off 1 base at V and 0 bases at J, with 15 bases between the two ends. The CDR3 is 16 amino acids. The germline CDR1 and CDR2 sequences are DFQATT and SNEGSKA (reference sequence). The sequenced part of the CDR3 DNA is TGCAGTGCTAGAGGAGACAGGAGGGGGTACCAAGAGACC. Its protein product is CSARGDRRGYQET. The whole CDR3 sequence is CSARGDRRGYQETQYF.

This clone is deemed medium-sized by its frequency. Sequencing ends 3 residues short of the CDR3 end; the germline J gene provides the rest. The V call is TRBV20-1, the J call TRBJ2-3, with D possibly being TRBD1 (5 bases). The CDR3 totals 15 residues. CDR1 is DFQATT, CDR2 SNEGSKA, per germline (reference sequence). CDR3 region: CSARDDSGLQEAQYF. Partial CDR3 DNA: TGCAGTGCTAGAGACGACAGTGGGCTTCAAGAAGCG.

As for this clone: The read is 3 residues too short to cover the CDR3 end, so that end is filled in from the germline J gene. The V and J genes are TRBV7-6 and TRBJ1-1; D is perhaps TRBD1 (5 bases). CDR1 is SGHVS and CDR2 is FNYEAQ in the germline V gene. V lost 3 bases and J lost 5, with 13 bases in between. The CDR3 has 14 residues. The sequenced part of the CDR3 DNA is TGTGCCAGCAGCTTTGGGGGGGGTCATACTGAA. It encodes CASSFGGGHTE. The CDR3 as a whole reads CASSFGGGHTEAFF.